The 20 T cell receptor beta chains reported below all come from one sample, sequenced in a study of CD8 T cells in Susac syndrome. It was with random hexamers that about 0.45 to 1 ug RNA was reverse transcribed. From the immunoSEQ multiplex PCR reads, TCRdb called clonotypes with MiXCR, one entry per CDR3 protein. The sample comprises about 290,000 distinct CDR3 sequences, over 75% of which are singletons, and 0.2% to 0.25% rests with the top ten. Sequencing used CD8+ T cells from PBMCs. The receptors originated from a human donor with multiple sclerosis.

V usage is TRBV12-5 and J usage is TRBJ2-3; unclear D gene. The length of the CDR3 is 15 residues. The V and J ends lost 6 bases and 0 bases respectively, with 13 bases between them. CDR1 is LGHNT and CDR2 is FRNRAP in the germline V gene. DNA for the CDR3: TGTGCTAGTGGCCCCGGTGGCGCTAGCACAGATACGCAGTATTTT. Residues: CASGPGGASTDTQYF.

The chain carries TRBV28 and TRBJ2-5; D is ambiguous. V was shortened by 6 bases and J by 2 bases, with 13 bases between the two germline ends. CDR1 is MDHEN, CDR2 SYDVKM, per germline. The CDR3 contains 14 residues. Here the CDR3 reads CASSAREVQETQYF. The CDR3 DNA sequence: TGTGCCAGCAGCGCCCGCGAGGTTCAAGAGACCCAGTACTTC.

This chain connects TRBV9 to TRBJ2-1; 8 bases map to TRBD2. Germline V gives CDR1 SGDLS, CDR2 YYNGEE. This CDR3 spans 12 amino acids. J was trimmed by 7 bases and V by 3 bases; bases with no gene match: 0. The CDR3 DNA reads TGTGCCAGCAGCGGACTAGCGAATGAGCAGTTCTTC. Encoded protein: CASSGLANEQFF. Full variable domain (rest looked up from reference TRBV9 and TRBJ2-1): DSGVTQTPKHLITATGQRVTLRCSPRSGDLSVYWYQQSLDQGLQFLIQYYNGEERAKGNILERFSAQQFPDLHSELNLSSLELGDSALYFCASSGLANEQFFGPGTRLTVL.

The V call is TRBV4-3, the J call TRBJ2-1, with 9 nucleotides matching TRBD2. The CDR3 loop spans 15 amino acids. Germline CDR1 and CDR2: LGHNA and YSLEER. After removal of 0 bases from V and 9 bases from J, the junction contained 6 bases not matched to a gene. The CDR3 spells CASSQDSGSSIEQFF. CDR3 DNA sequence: TGCGCCAGCAGCCAAGATAGCGGGAGTAGTATTGAGCAGTTCTTC.

The CDR3 sequence is CASSALDRADPEAFF. CDR3 in DNA: TGTGCCAGTAGTGCCCTGGACAGGGCTGACCCTGAAGCTTTCTTT. The gene calls are TRBV19 and TRBJ1-1; 8 nucleotides match TRBD1. Unmatched junction bases numbered 11, after V lost 5 bases and J lost 6 bases. Germline V gene data show CDR1 as LNHDA and CDR2 as SQIVND (reference sequence). The CDR3 loop spans 15 amino acids.

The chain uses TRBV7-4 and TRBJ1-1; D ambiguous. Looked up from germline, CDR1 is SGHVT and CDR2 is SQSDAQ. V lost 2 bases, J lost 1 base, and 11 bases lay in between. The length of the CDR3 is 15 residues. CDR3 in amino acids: CASSLRERGNTEAFF. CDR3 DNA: TGTGCCAGCAGCTTAAGAGAACGGGGGAACACTGAAGCTTTCTTT.

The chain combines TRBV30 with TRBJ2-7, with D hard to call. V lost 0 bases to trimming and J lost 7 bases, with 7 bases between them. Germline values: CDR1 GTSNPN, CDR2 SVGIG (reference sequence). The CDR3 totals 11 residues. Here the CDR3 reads CAWSVAEEQYF. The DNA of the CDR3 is TGTGCCTGGAGTGTCGCCGAGGAGCAGTACTTC.

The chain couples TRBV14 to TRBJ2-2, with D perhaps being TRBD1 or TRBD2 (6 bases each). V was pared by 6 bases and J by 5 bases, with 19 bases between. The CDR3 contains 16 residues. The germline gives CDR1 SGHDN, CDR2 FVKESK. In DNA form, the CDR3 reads TGTGCCAGCAGTCCAAGGGCGGGACAAGGGACCGGGGAGCTGTTTTTT. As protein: CASSPRAGQGTGELFF.

CDR3 protein: CASSLPILTGVGNTIYF. The CDR3 coding sequence is TGTGCCAGCAGCTTACCGATCTTGACAGGGGTCGGAAACACCATATATTTT. This chain uses TRBV7-9 with TRBJ1-3; TRBD1 matches at 8 bases. Germline V CDR1 and CDR2: SEHNR, FQNEAQ (reference sequence). CDR3 size: 17 residues. Trimming took 2 bases from V and 4 from J; bases not matched to a gene: 10.

CDR3 loop: CASSMGPTYEQYF. CDR3 nucleotides: TGTGCCAGTAGTATGGGACCTACTTACGAGCAGTACTTC. This chain uses TRBV19 with TRBJ2-7; D assignment may be TRBD1 or TRBD2 (5 bases each). V lost 3 bases to trimming and J lost 4 bases, with 10 bases between them. This CDR3 spans 13 amino acids. Germline V lookup: CDR1 LNHDA, CDR2 SQIVND (reference sequence).

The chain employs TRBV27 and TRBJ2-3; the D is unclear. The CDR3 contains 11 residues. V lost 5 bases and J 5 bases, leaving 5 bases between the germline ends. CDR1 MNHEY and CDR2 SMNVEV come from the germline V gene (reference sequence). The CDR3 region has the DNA TGTGCCAGCAGTCAAGTAGATACGCAGTATTTT. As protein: CASSQVDTQYF.

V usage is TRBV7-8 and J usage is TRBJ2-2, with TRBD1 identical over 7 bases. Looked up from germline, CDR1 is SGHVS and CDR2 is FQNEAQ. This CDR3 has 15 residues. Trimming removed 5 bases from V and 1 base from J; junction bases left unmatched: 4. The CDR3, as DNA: TGTGCCAGCAGCGAGACAGGGCAGAACACCGGGGAGCTGTTTTTT. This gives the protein CASSETGQNTGELFF. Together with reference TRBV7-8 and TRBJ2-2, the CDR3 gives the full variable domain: GAGVSQSPRYKVAKRGQDVALRCDPISGHVSLFWYQQALGQGPEFLTYFQNEAQLDKSGLPSDRFFAERPEGSVSTLKIQRTQQEDSAVYLCASSETGQNTGELFFGEGSRLTVL.

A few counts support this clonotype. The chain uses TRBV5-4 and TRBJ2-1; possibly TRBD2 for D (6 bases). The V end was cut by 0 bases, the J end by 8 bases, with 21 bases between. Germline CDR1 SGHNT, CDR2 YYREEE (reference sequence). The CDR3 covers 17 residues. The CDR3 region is CASSLDGGATLGDEQFF. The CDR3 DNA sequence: TGTGCCAGCAGCTTGGACGGGGGAGCTACCCTGGGGGATGAGCAGTTCTTC.

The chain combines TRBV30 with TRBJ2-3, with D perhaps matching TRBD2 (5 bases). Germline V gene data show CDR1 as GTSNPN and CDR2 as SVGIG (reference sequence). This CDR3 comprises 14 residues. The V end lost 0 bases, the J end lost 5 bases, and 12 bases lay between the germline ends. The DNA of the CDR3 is TGTGCCTGGAGTGTGGTTTGGGCGGGAGATACGCAGTATTTT. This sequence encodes CAWSVVWAGDTQYF.

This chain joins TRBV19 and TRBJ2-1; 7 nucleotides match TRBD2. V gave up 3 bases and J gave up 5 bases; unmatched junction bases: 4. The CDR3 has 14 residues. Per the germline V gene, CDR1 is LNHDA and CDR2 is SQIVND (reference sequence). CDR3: CASSMGLADNEQFF. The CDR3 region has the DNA TGTGCCAGTAGTATGGGCCTAGCGGACAATGAGCAGTTCTTC.

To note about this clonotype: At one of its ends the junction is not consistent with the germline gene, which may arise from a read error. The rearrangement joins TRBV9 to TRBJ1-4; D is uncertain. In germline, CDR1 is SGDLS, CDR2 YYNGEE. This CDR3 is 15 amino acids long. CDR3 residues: CASSLRERANEKLLF. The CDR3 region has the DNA TGTGCCAGCAGCCTACGGGAGAGGGCTAATGAAAAACTGCTTTTT.

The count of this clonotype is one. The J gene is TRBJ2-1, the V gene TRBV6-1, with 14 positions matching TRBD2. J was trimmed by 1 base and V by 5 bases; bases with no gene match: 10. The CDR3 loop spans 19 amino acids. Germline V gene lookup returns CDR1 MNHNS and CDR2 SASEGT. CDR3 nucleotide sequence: TGTGCCAGCAGTCTGACCGGGACTAGCGGGGGTGGGTCCTACAATGAGCAGTTCTTC. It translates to CASSLTGTSGGGSYNEQFF.

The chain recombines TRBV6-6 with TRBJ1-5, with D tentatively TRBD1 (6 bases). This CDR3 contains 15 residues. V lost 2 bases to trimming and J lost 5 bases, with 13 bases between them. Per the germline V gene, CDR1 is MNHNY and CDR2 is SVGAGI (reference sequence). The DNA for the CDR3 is TGTGCCAGCAGTTACGCACAGGGTAGGGATCAGCCCCAGCATTTT. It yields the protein CASSYAQGRDQPQHF.

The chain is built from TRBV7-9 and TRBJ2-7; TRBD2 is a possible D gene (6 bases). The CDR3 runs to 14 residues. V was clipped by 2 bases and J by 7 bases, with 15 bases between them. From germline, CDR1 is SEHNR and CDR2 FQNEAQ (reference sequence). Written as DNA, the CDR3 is TGTGCCAGCAGCTTATCGTTTCGGGCGGGGGAGCAGTACTTC. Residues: CASSLSFRAGEQYF.

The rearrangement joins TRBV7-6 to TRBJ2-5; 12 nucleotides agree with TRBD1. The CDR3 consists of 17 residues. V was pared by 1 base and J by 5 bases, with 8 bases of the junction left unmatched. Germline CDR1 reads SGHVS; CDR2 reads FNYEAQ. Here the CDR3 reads CASSLELGQGARETQYF. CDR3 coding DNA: TGTGCCAGCAGCTTAGAGCTGGGACAGGGGGCTCGGGAGACCCAGTACTTC.